The present T cell receptor (beta chain) was sequenced within a study of blood T cell repertoires in COVID-19. Study context: Samples taken during acute and convalescent COVID-19 were collected in the United States, Italy and Spain. T cells, B-cell-depleted T cells, or PBMCs supplied cDNA or gDNA.

Here immunoSEQ multiplex PCR was the method, and the copy in TCRdb shows in-frame clones only, minus some. Among about 300,000 clones listed, around nine tenths were seen once. The sequence derives from a man between 65 and 85 years old with acute or convalescent COVID-19. Sequenced input: peripheral blood.

The CDR3 DNA reads as TGTGCCAGCAGCCTTGGCTCCGGTGGGCCTTGGGAGCAGTACTTC. The encoded protein is CASSLGSGGPWEQYF. This rearrangement joins TRBV7-2 to TRBJ2-7; D gene unclear. The germline CDR1 and CDR2 sequences are SGHTA and FQGNSA. The CDR3 length is 15 residues. Deletions cut 5 bases from V and 7 bases from J, with 21 bases between.